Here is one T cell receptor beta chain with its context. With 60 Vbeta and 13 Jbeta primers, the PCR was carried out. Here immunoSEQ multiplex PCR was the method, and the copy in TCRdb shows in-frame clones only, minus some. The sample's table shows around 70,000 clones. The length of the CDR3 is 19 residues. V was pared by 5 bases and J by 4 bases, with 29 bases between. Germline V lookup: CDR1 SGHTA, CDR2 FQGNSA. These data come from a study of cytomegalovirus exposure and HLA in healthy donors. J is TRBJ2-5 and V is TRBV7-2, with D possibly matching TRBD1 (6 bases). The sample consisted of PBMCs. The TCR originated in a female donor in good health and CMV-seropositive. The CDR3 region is CASSHQRDKLGPWGETQYF. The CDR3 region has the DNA TGTGCCAGCAGCCATCAGAGGGACAAGTTAGGACCTTGGGGAGAGACCCAGTACTTC. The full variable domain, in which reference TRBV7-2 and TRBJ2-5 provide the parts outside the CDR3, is GAGVSQSPSNKVTEKGKDVELRCDPISGHTALYWYRQSLGQGLEFLIYFQGNSAPDKSGLPSDRFSAERTGGSVSTLTIQRTQQEDSAVYLCASSHQRDKLGPWGETQYFGPGTRLLVL.